Presented here are 14 T cell receptor beta chains from one specimen sequenced in a study of regulatory T cells in long-lasting Graves disease. Libraries of TCR beta came from iRepertoire HTBI primers plus Arm-PCR of CDR3 regions. TCRdb reprocessed the multiplex PCR reads with MiXCR, giving one entry per CDR3 protein. Of about 440,000 distinct CDR3 sequences in the sample, roughly 15% are singletons; the top ten hold around 10%. As to time point: newly diagnosed GD, antithyroid drugs for less than 3 months. Researchers made the TCR library from RNA that was extracted from PBMCs. This same sample was also part of a study on T cells in Graves' hyperthyroidism and ophthalmopathy.

The sample here was peripheral blood mononuclear cells (PBMCs), taken at new diagnosis, from a patient treated with antithyroid drugs. Receptor source: a young woman with Graves disease.

This clonotype was counted many times. The chain carries TRBV19 and TRBJ2-3; D gene unclear. The germline CDR1 and CDR2 sequences are LNHDA and SQIVND (reference sequence). The CDR3 is 12 residues long. V lost 3 bases and J 1 base, leaving 2 bases between the germline ends. The CDR3 DNA sequence: TGTGCCAGTAGTATGCGCACAGATACGCAGTATTTT. Translated, it gives CASSMRTDTQYF. The variable domain in full, completed from reference TRBV19 and TRBJ2-3, reads DGGITQSPKYLFRKEGQNVTLSCEQNLNHDAMYWYRQDPGQGLRLIYYSQIVNDFQKGDIAEGYSVSREKKESFPLTVTSAQKNPTAFYLCASSMRTDTQYFGPGTRLTVL.

The rearrangement uses TRBV10-2 and TRBJ2-2; perhaps TRBD2 as D (6 bases). Trimming stripped 2 bases from V and 3 bases from J, with 13 bases between. The CDR3 has 16 amino acids. CDR1 and CDR2 from the germline V gene are WSHSY and SAAADI. The CDR3 region has the DNA TGCGCCAGCAGTGAGCCGGGACTCAGAGACACCGGGGAGCTGTTTTTT. Translation gives CASSEPGLRDTGELFF.

The J gene is TRBJ2-7, the V gene TRBV6-1, with 9 nucleotides matching TRBD1. Germline loops: CDR1 MNHNS, CDR2 SASEGT. There are 13 residues in the CDR3. Trimming took 8 bases from V and 5 from J; bases not matched to a gene: 7. This CDR3 reads CASVGTGNHEQYF. In nucleotides, the CDR3 is TGTGCCAGCGTCGGGACAGGGAATCACGAGCAGTACTTC.

V is TRBV10-3 and J is TRBJ2-2; the D gene is possibly TRBD2 (6 bases). V was trimmed by 8 bases and J by 3 bases, leaving 10 bases between them. This CDR3 contains 13 residues. Germline CDR1 ENHRY, CDR2 SYGVKD. For the CDR3, the DNA is TGTGCCATCGGTGGGGAGGACACCGGGGAGCTGTTTTTT. It codes for CAIGGEDTGELFF.

V and J are TRBV6-1 and TRBJ2-5, with 9 bases that match TRBD1. From germline, CDR1 is MNHNS and CDR2 SASEGT. Unmatched junction bases numbered 7, after V lost 6 bases and J lost 5 bases. The CDR3 covers 14 residues. The CDR3, as DNA: TGTGCCAGCAGACTTGGACAGGGGCGGGAGACCCAGTACTTC. Protein sequence: CASRLGQGRETQYF.

In its sample, this clonotype was seen a few times. The V gene is TRBV28, the J gene TRBJ1-5, with 8 bases matching TRBD1. The CDR3 contains 14 residues. The V gene end was trimmed by 6 bases and the J gene end by 7 bases; junction bases not matched to a gene: 8. Germline V lookup: CDR1 MDHEN, CDR2 SYDVKM. The chain's CDR3 is CASRAGGARQPQHF. The CDR3 nucleotides read TGTGCCAGCAGAGCAGGGGGCGCGCGACAGCCCCAGCATTTT. Full variable domain (missing parts from reference TRBV28 and TRBJ1-5): DVKVTQSSRYLVKRTGEKVFLECVQDMDHENMFWYRQDPGLGLRLIYFSYDVKMKEKGDIPEGYSVSREKKERFSLILESASTNQTSMYLCASRAGGARQPQHFGDGTRLSIL.

V is TRBV6-1 and J is TRBJ2-1; 13 bases match TRBD2. The CDR3 contains 17 residues. The V gene end was trimmed by 6 bases and the J gene end by 8 bases; junction bases not matched to a gene: 13. The germline CDR1 and CDR2 sequences are MNHNS and SASEGT. For the CDR3, the DNA is TGTGCCAGCAGATTCCGTTGGACTAGCGGGAGTCGCCATGAGCAGTTCTTC. Translation gives CASRFRWTSGSRHEQFF.

This clonotype was detected a few times. This chain links TRBV10-3 with TRBJ2-2, with 11 bases fitting TRBD2. This CDR3 comprises 14 residues. V gave up 10 bases and J gave up 1 base; unmatched junction bases: 2. Germline values: CDR1 ENHRY, CDR2 SYGVKD. The CDR3 DNA follows: TGTGCCACCGGGACTAGCGGGAACACCGGGGAGCTGTTTTTT. Its protein is CATGTSGNTGELFF.

Many counts were recorded for this clonotype. This chain joins TRBV28 and TRBJ2-1; no clear D. V lost 2 bases and J lost 4, with 9 bases in between. Germline V gives CDR1 MDHEN, CDR2 SYDVKM. The CDR3 length is 14 residues. The CDR3 DNA reads TGTGCCAGCAGTTTACTCGCGCAGTACAATGAGCAGTTCTTC. Translated: CASSLLAQYNEQFF.

Here the CDR3 reads CATSRDGSYNEQFF. The CDR3 region has the DNA TGTGCCACCAGCAGGGACGGCTCCTACAATGAGCAGTTCTTC. The chain has TRBV15 and TRBJ2-1, with D hard to call. V was clipped by 3 bases and J by 0 bases, with 6 bases between them. CDR1 LNHNV and CDR2 YYDKDF come from the germline V gene (reference sequence). This CDR3 has 14 residues.

This clonotype showed up many times. The rearrangement links TRBV5-5 to TRBJ2-7, with TRBD1 identical over 8 bases. This CDR3 has 16 residues. From germline, CDR1 is SGHKS and CDR2 YYEKEE (reference sequence). Unmatched junction bases numbered 13, after V lost 3 bases and J lost 5 bases. The CDR3 loop is CASSSRLRQGTNEQYF. The CDR3 DNA reads as TGTGCCAGCAGCTCCCGCCTTCGACAGGGGACGAACGAGCAGTACTTC.

The sample holds many counts of this clonotype. The chain joins TRBV5-1 to TRBJ2-7, with 8 bases identical to TRBD1. CDR1 SGHRS and CDR2 YFSETQ come from the germline V gene. The CDR3 has 14 amino acids. With 4 bases clipped from V and 2 bases from J, the junction kept 5 bases outside the gene matches. The CDR3 nucleotides are TGCGCCAGCAGCATTGGACAGGGAGCCTACGAGCAGTACTTC. It translates to CASSIGQGAYEQYF.

Note on this clonotype: Possible read error: a much larger clone is one base away. V is TRBV3-1 and J is TRBJ2-7; no clear D gene. The CDR3 covers 17 residues. The germline V gene has CDR1 LGHDT and CDR2 YNNKEL (reference sequence). For the CDR3, the DNA is TGTACCAGCAGCCAAGATCGGGCAGGCAGACGGCTTGTTGAGCAGTACTTC. Translated: CTSSQDRAGRRLVEQYF.

This clonotype was detected many times. V gene TRBV6-1 combines with J gene TRBJ1-2; TRBD1 aligns across 7 bases. This CDR3 comprises 18 residues. Germline CDR1 and CDR2: MNHNS and SASEGT. The V and J ends lost 3 bases and 3 bases, in that order; junction bases with no gene match: 16. The CDR3 DNA sequence: TGTGCCAGCAGTGATGGAGGGCAGGGGGTCAGTGGGCACTATGGCTACACCTTC. Translation: CASSDGGQGVSGHYGYTF.